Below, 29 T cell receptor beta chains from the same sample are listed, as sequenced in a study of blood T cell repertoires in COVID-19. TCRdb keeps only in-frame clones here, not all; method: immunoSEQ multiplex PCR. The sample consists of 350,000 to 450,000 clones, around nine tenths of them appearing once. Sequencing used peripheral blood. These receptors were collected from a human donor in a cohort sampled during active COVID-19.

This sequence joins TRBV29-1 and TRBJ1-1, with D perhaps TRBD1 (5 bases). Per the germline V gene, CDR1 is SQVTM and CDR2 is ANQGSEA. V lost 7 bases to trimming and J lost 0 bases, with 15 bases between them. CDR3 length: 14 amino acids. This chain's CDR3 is CSASWAGMNTEAFF. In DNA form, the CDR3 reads TGCAGCGCCTCCTGGGCAGGGATGAACACTGAAGCTTTCTTT. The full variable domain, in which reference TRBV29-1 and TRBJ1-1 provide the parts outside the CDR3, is SAVISQKPSRDICQRGTSLTIQCQVDSQVTMMFWYRQQPGQSLTLIATANQGSEATYESGFVIDKFPISRPNLTFSTLTVSNMSPEDSSIYLCSASWAGMNTEAFFGQGTRLTVV.

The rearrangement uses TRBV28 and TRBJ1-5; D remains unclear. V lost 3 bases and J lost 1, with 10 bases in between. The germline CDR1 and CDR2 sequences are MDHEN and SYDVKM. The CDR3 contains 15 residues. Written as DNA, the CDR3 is TGTGCCAGCAGTTTTCCGGGGTCGAGCAATCAGCCCCAGCATTTT. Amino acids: CASSFPGSSNQPQHF.

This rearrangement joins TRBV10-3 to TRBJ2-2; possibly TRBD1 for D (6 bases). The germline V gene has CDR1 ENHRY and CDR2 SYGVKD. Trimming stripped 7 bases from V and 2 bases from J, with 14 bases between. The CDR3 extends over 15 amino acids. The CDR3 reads CAINAGTTNTGELFF. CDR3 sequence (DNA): TGTGCCATCAATGCCGGGACAACTAACACCGGGGAGCTGTTTTTT.

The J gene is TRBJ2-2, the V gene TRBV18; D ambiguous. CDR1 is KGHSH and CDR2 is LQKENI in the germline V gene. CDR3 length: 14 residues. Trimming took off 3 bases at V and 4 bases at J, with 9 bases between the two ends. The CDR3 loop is CASSPTIITGELFF. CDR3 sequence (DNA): TGTGCCAGCTCACCTACAATAATCACCGGGGAGCTGTTTTTT.

In DNA, the CDR3 is TGTGCCAGCAGCCTAGACAGCGCCTACGAGCAGTACTTC. This translates into CASSLDSAYEQYF. The chain links TRBV3-1 (or the pseudogene TRBV3-2) to TRBJ2-7, with a weak D call TRBD1 (5 bases). CDR3 length equals 13 residues. V was pared by 4 bases and J by 2 bases, with 9 bases between. Germline CDR1 and CDR2: LGHDT and YNNKEL (reference sequence).

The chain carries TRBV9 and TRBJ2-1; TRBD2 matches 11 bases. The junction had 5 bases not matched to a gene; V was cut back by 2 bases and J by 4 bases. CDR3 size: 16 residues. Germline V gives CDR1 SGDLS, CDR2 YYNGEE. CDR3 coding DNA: TGTGCCAGCAGCGTCGTAGCGGGAGGGGGGTACAATGAGCAGTTCTTC. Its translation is CASSVVAGGGYNEQFF.

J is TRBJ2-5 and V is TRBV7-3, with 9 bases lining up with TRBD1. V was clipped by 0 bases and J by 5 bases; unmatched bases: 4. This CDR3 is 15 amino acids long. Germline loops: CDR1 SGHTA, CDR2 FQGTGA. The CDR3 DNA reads TGTGCCAGCAGCTTAACCGGACAGGGGAGCGAGACCCAGTACTTC. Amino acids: CASSLTGQGSETQYF. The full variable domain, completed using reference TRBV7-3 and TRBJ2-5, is GAGVSQTPSNKVTEKGKYVELRCDPISGHTALYWYRQSLGQGPEFLIYFQGTGAADDSGLPNDRFFAVRPEGSVSTLKIQRTERGDSAVYLCASSLTGQGSETQYFGPGTRLLVL.

The CDR3 region is CASNADQETQYF. The CDR3 nucleotides read TGTGCCAGCAACGCAGACCAAGAGACCCAGTACTTC. The chain is built from TRBV5-8 and TRBJ2-5; no reliable D call. Deletions cut 6 bases from V and 0 bases from J, with 6 bases between. The CDR3 runs 12 residues. CDR1 and CDR2 from the germline V gene are SGHTS and YDEGEE.

This chain's CDR3 is CASSRSTTGGLGGYTF. As DNA, the CDR3 is TGTGCCAGCAGCCGCAGCACGACAGGGGGCCTGGGTGGCTACACCTTC. This chain uses TRBV5-4 with TRBJ1-2, with TRBD1 identical over 10 bases. The CDR3 is 16 amino acids. Trimming removed 4 bases from V and 7 bases from J; junction bases left unmatched: 13. Germline V lookup: CDR1 SGHNT, CDR2 YYREEE (reference sequence).

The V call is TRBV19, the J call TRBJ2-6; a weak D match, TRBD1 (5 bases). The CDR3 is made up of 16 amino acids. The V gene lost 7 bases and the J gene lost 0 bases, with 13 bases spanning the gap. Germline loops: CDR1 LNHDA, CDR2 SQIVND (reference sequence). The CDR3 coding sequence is TGTGCCAGTAAGGGGCAGGCATTCTCTGGGGCCAACGTCCTGACTTTC. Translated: CASKGQAFSGANVLTF.

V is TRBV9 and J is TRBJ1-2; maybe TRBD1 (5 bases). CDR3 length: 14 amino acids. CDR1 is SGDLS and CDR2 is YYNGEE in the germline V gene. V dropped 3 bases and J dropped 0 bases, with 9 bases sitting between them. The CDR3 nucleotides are TGTGCCAGCAGCGCAACAGGTTCTAACTATGGCTACACCTTC. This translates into CASSATGSNYGYTF.

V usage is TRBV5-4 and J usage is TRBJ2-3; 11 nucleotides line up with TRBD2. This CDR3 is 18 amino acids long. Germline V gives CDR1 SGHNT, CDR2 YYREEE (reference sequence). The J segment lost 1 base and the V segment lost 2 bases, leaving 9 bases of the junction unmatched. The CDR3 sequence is CASSLLAGEVYGTDTQYF. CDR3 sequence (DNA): TGTGCCAGCAGCTTACTAGCGGGAGAGGTTTACGGCACAGATACGCAGTATTTT. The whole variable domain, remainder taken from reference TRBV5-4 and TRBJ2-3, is ETGVTQSPTHLIKTRGQQVTLRCSSQSGHNTVSWYQQALGQGPQFIFQYYREEENGRGNFPPRFSGLQFPNYSSELNVNALELDDSALYLCASSLLAGEVYGTDTQYFGPGTRLTVL.

CDR3 sequence (DNA): TGTGCCAGCAGCTCCCGACAGGGAGCAGCGGCCGAGCAGTACTTC. Translation: CASSSRQGAAAEQYF. The chain has TRBV7-2 and TRBJ2-7, with TRBD1 matching over 7 bases. In germline, CDR1 is SGHTA, CDR2 FQGNSA. Unmatched junction bases numbered 12, after V lost 4 bases and J lost 6 bases. This CDR3 spans 15 amino acids.

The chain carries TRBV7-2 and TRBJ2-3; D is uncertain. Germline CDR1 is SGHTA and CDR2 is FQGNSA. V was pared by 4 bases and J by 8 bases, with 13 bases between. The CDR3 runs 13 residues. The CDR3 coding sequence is TGTGCCAGCAGCTCCCCGGGTCTAGGTACGCAGTATTTT. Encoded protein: CASSSPGLGTQYF.

DNA of the CDR3: TGTGCCATCAGTGACCCCGACAGCTATGGCTACACCTTC. This sequence encodes CAISDPDSYGYTF. The rearrangement uses TRBV10-3 and TRBJ1-2, with TRBD1 as a possible D gene (5 bases). The CDR3 runs 13 residues. Trimming shortened V by 3 bases and J by 4 bases, and 9 bases separated the two germline ends. Germline assignment: CDR1 ENHRY and CDR2 SYGVKD.

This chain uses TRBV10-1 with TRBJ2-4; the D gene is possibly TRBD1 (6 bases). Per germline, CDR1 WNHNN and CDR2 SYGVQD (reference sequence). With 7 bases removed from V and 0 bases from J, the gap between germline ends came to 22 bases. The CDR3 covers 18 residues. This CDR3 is CASTLPSTGNLAKNIQYF. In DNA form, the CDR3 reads TGCGCCAGCACCCTACCTAGTACAGGGAACCTAGCCAAAAACATTCAGTACTTC.

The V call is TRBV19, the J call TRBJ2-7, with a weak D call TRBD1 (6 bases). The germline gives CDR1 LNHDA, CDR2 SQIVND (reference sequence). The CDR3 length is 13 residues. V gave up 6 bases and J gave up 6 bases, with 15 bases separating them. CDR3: CASSAVGAGEQYF. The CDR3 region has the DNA TGTGCCAGTAGCGCCGTGGGGGCGGGCGAGCAGTACTTC.

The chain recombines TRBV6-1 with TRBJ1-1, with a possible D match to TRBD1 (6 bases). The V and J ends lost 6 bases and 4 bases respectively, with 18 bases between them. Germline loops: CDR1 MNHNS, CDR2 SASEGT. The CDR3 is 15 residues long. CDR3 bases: TGTGCCAGCAGAGGATACAGGGTTACAAGCACTGAAGCTTTCTTT. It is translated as CASRGYRVTSTEAFF.

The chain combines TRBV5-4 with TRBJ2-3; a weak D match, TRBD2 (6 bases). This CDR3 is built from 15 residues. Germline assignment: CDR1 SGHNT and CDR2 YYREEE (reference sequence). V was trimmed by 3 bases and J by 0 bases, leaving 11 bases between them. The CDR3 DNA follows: TGTGCCAGCAGCTGGGGGGACTCTAGCACAGATACGCAGTATTTT. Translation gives CASSWGDSSTDTQYF.

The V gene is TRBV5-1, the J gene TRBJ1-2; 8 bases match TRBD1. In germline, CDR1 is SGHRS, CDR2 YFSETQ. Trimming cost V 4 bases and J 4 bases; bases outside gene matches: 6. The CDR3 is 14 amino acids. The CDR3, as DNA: TGCGCCAGCAGCAGCAGGGGGCGGGTCTATGGCTACACCTTC. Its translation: CASSSRGRVYGYTF.

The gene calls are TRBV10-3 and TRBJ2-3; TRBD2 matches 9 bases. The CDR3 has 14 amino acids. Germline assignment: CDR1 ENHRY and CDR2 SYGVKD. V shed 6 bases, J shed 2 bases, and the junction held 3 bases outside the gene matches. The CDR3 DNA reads TGTGCCATCAGCGGCGGGAGGGCCACAGATACGCAGTATTTT. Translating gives CAISGGRATDTQYF.

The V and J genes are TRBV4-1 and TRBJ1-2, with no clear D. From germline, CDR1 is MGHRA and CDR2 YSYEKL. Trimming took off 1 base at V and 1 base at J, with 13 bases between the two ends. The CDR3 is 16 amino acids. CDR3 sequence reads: CASSQVQANDNYGYTF. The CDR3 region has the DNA TGCGCCAGCAGCCAAGTCCAGGCCAACGATAACTATGGCTACACCTTC.

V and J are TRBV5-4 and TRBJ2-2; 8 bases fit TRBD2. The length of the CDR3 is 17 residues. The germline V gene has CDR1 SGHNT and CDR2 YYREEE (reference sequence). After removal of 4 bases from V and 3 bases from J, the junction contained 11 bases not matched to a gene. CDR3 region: CASSPNLGAGDTGELFF. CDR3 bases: TGTGCCAGCAGCCCAAACCTCGGAGCGGGGGACACCGGGGAGCTGTTTTTT.

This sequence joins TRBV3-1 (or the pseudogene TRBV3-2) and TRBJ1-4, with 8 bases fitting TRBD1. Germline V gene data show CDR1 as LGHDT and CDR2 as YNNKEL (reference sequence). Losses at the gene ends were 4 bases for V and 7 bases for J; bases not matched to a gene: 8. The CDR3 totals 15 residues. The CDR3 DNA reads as TGTGCCAGCAGCCTCACCGGACAGGGCGGTGAAAAACTGTTTTTT. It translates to CASSLTGQGGEKLFF.

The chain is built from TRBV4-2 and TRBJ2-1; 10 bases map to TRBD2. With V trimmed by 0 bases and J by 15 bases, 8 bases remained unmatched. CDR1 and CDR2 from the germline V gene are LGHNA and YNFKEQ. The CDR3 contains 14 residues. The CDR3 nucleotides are TGTGCCAGCAGCCAAGATCTGGAGCTAGCGGGGGTGTTCTTC. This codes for CASSQDLELAGVFF.

The CDR3 is CASSKSGAGVSYNSPLHF. CDR3 DNA sequence: TGTGCCAGTAGTAAATCTGGGGCAGGGGTCTCCTATAATTCACCCCTCCACTTT. V and J are TRBV19 and TRBJ1-6; D might be TRBD1 (6 bases). The CDR3 sequence is 18 residues long. The V and J ends lost 4 bases and 0 bases respectively, with 16 bases between them. Germline CDR1 is LNHDA and CDR2 is SQIVND (reference sequence). Based on the CDR3 plus reference TRBV19 and TRBJ1-6, the full variable domain is DGGITQSPKYLFRKEGQNVTLSCEQNLNHDAMYWYRQDPGQGLRLIYYSQIVNDFQKGDIAEGYSVSREKKESFPLTVTSAQKNPTAFYLCASSKSGAGVSYNSPLHFGNGTRLTVT.

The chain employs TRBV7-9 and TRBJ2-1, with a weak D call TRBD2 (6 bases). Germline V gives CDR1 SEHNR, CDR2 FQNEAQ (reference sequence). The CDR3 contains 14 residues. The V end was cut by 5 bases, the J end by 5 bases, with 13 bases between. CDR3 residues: CASSPGGKNNEQFF. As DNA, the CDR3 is TGTGCCAGCAGCCCCGGGGGTAAAAACAATGAGCAGTTCTTC.

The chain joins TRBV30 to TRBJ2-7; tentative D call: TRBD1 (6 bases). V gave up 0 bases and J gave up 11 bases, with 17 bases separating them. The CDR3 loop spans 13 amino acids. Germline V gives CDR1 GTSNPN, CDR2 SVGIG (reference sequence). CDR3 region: CAWSVGQGKVEYF. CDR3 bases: TGTGCCTGGAGTGTGGGGCAGGGGAAGGTCGAGTACTTC.

The CDR3 loop reads CASSSGSRTDTQYF. The CDR3 nucleotides are TGCGCCAGCAGCTCCGGGAGCCGCACAGATACGCAGTATTTT. The chain carries TRBV5-1 and TRBJ2-3; tentative D call: TRBD2 (6 bases). V was pared by 3 bases and J by 1 base, with 9 bases between. The CDR3 runs to 14 residues. Germline assignment: CDR1 SGHRS and CDR2 YFSETQ.